These 3 T cell receptor beta chains originate from one sample sequenced in a study of response to subunit inactivated influenza vaccine. TCRdb reanalysed the RT-PCR reads using MiXCR and keeps one entry per CDR3 protein. Among some 540,000 distinct CDR3 sequences, less than 25% were seen once, and the ten largest hold under 3.5%. The data also belong to a second study, concerning T cells expressing NK-cell markers. From that report: It was by 5'RACE template switching with UMIs that TCR beta cDNA was made.

This sample comprised CD4+ T cells sorted from PBMCs, obtained 12 days after vaccination. These receptors originate from a man in his forties or fifties who received an inactivated influenza vaccine.

The table lists this clonotype with a few counts. The chain is built from TRBV5-1 and TRBJ1-2, with 8 bases fitting TRBD1. CDR1 SGHRS and CDR2 YFSETQ come from the germline V gene. Unmatched junction bases numbered 4, after V lost 4 bases and J lost 2 bases. This CDR3 has 14 amino acids. CDR3 in DNA: TGCGCCAGCAGCGAGGACAGGGTCAACTATGGCTACACCTTC. Translated, it gives CASSEDRVNYGYTF.

This rearrangement joins TRBV6-2 or TRBV6-3 to TRBJ1-5, with TRBD1 as a possible D gene (6 bases). The CDR3 sequence is 13 residues long. Per germline, CDR1 MNHEY and CDR2 SVGEGT. Trimming cost V 5 bases and J 5 bases, with 10 bases left between them. CDR3 protein: CASSLRTDQPQHF. In nucleotides, the CDR3 is TGTGCCAGCAGTCTAAGGACAGATCAGCCCCAGCATTTT.

The chain joins TRBV6-2 or TRBV6-3 to TRBJ1-5, with 7 bases matching TRBD1. The CDR3 has 16 amino acids. CDR1 and CDR2 (germline): MNHEY, SVGEGT. After removal of 5 bases from V and 2 bases from J, the junction contained 9 bases not matched to a gene. This CDR3 is CASSPNRGWGNQPQHF. CDR3 bases: TGTGCCAGCAGTCCCAACAGGGGATGGGGCAATCAGCCCCAGCATTTT.